This T cell receptor beta chain appears in the sequencing data of a study of T cell responses to AZD1222 COVID-19 vaccine. Across the study: It was second doses at about 4 or about 12 weeks that were pooled. Study-wide results and limits: None of the repertoires were sampled until the peak T cell response had passed. Only six individuals given AZD1222 were seropositive at baseline.

Comments on this clone: The antigen is unknown.

Measured with immunoSEQ multiplex PCR; TCRdb has only the in-frame clones, and not every one. This sample yields tens of thousands of clones, of which almost 90% are seen a single time; about 8.2% belongs to the top ten. Germline V lookup: CDR1 MGHRA, CDR2 YSYEKL. The CDR3 loop spans 16 amino acids. The germline V and J ends were trimmed by 0 bases and 7 bases, with 16 bases remaining between them. The clonotype comes from an adult in good health. This chain links TRBV4-1 with TRBJ2-1; D possibly matches TRBD1 or TRBD2 (8 bases each). Source: peripheral blood, taken on day 0 of AZD1222 vaccination. CDR3 region: CASSQDGTRTGNEQFF. The CDR3 coding sequence is TGCGCCAGCAGCCAAGATGGGACTAGGACAGGGAATGAGCAGTTCTTC.